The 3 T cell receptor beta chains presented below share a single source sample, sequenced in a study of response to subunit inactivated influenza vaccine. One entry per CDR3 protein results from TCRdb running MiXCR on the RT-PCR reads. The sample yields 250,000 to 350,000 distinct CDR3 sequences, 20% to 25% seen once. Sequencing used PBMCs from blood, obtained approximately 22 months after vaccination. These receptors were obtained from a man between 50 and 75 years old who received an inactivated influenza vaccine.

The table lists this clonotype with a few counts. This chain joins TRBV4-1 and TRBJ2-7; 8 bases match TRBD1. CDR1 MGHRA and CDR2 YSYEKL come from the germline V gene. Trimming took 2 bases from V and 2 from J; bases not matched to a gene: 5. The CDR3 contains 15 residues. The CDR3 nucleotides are TGCGCCAGCAGCCAATTGACAGGGGTTCCCTACGAGCAGTACTTC. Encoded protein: CASSQLTGVPYEQYF.

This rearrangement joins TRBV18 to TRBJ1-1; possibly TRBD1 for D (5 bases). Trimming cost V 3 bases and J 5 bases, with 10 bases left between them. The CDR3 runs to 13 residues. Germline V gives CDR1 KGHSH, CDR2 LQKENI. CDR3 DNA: TGTGCCAGCTCACCCCGACCAGGGACTGAAGCTTTCTTT. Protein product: CASSPRPGTEAFF. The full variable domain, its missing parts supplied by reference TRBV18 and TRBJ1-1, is NAGVMQNPRHLVRRRGQEARLRCSPMKGHSHVYWYRQLPEEGLKFMVYLQKENIIDESGMPKERFSAEFPKEGPSILRIQQVVRGDSAAYFCASSPRPGTEAFFGQGTRLTVV.

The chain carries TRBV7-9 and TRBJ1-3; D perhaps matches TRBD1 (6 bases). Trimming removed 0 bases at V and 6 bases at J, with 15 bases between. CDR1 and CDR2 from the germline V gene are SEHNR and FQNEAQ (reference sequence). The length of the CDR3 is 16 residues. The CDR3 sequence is CASSLATGNRANTIYF. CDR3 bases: TGTGCCAGCAGCTTAGCCACAGGGAACAGGGCAAACACCATATATTTT.